This T cell receptor beta chain appears in the sequencing data of a study of T cell changes during pregnancy in multiple sclerosis. This CDR3 contains 11 residues. Per the germline V gene, CDR1 is GTSNPN and CDR2 is SVGIG (reference sequence). Unmatched junction bases numbered 2, after V lost 5 bases and J lost 5 bases. The method was immunoSEQ multiplex PCR; TCRdb's version includes in-frame clones alone and lacks a portion of them. The data contain over 85,000 clones, 91% of them singletons. This sequence was found in a female donor in good health, enrolled as a control in a pregnancy study. V gene TRBV30 combines with J gene TRBJ2-7; 8 nucleotides align to TRBD2. The starting material was peripheral blood, obtained after pregnancy. The CDR3 DNA reads as TGTGCCTGGTCGGGGGGGGACGAGCAGTACTTC. Translated: CAWSGGDEQYF.